The 10 T cell receptor beta chains in this list originate from one sample, sequenced in a study of persistence of HIV-infected CD4 T cells. The stimulus was lysate of CMV-infected fibroblasts, around 11 ug/mL. Sorted nonresponding memory CD4+ T cells were CD40L-negative, CD69-negative, CD45RO-high. This was the immunoSEQ version 4 assay in survey mode. Here immunoSEQ multiplex PCR was the method, and the copy in TCRdb shows in-frame clones only, minus some. The sample records about 48,000 clones, about 80% being singletons. These receptors' targets are unknown. This sample comprised CD4+ T cells sorted from PBMCs after approximately 19-hour stimulation, obtained from a patient who received antiretroviral therapy. Every receptor here comes from an adult man with HIV who was CMV-seropositive.

The chain joins TRBV15 to TRBJ1-2, with D tentatively TRBD1 (5 bases). The CDR3 covers 15 residues. The germline CDR1 and CDR2 sequences are LNHNV and YYDKDF (reference sequence). Trimming stripped 0 bases from V and 6 bases from J, with 14 bases between. The CDR3 DNA is TGTGCCACCAGCAGAGATGGGTCGGGGGGGAATGGCTACACCTTC. Amino acid sequence: CATSRDGSGGNGYTF.

The V gene is TRBV24-1, the J gene TRBJ2-1; D might be TRBD1 or TRBD2, each matching 6 bases. This CDR3 is 13 amino acids long. V dropped 3 bases and J dropped 9 bases, with 11 bases sitting between them. CDR1 KGHDR and CDR2 SFDVKD come from the germline V gene. CDR3 in DNA: TGTGCCACCAGTGATCGGGGGCGATCTGAGCAGTTCTTC. The encoded protein is CATSDRGRSEQFF.

The CDR3 DNA sequence: TGTGCCTGGGGTTCCGGGAGGGATAGGCATGGCTACACCTTC. This sequence encodes CAWGSGRDRHGYTF. V usage is TRBV30 and J usage is TRBJ1-2; D not resolved. Per germline, CDR1 GTSNPN and CDR2 SVGIG (reference sequence). V lost 5 bases and J lost 6, with 19 bases in between. This CDR3 contains 14 residues.

This sequence joins TRBV4-3 and TRBJ2-2; no definite D call. Germline CDR1 is LGHNA and CDR2 is YSLEER. This CDR3 comprises 16 residues. The V gene lost 4 bases and the J gene lost 0 bases, with 12 bases spanning the gap. In DNA form, the CDR3 reads TGCGCCAGCAGCCTTTTCTCAGTTGCGAACACCGGGGAGCTGTTTTTT. Translation: CASSLFSVANTGELFF.

The rearrangement links TRBV10-3 to TRBJ1-1, with 8 bases aligning to TRBD1. The CDR3 covers 16 residues. CDR1 and CDR2 (germline): ENHRY, SYGVKD. Losses at the gene ends were 0 bases for V and 2 bases for J; bases not matched to a gene: 5. This CDR3 reads CAISESEDRVNTEAFF. The CDR3, as DNA: TGTGCCATCAGTGAGTCGGAGGACAGGGTTAACACTGAAGCTTTCTTT.

The chain joins TRBV29-1 to TRBJ1-2, with D uncertain. The CDR3 is made up of 13 amino acids. Trimming left V 3 bases short and J 7 bases short, with 15 bases between. The V gene's germline CDR1 is SQVTM and CDR2 ANQGSEA. The CDR3 loop reads CSVDGQSRFGYTF. The DNA for the CDR3 is TGCAGCGTTGATGGCCAGTCTCGTTTTGGCTACACCTTC.

The rearrangement joins TRBV7-9 to TRBJ2-3; D ambiguous. Germline values: CDR1 SEHNR, CDR2 FQNEAQ (reference sequence). Trimming took off 4 bases at V and 12 bases at J, with 14 bases between the two ends. This CDR3 comprises 12 residues. Written as DNA, the CDR3 is TGTGCCAGCAGCTCCCGTAGGCCAGTCCAGTATTTT. It codes for CASSSRRPVQYF.

Here the CDR3 reads CAISFSQAGYTF. In nucleotides, the CDR3 is TGTGCCATCAGTTTCTCACAGGCGGGCTACACCTTC. This chain connects TRBV10-3 to TRBJ1-2; D might be TRBD1 (5 bases). The V end was cut by 5 bases, the J end by 8 bases, with 12 bases between. Germline lookup yields CDR1 ENHRY and CDR2 SYGVKD. This CDR3 is built from 12 residues.

This chain joins TRBV19 and TRBJ2-2; no definite D call. Germline CDR1 reads LNHDA; CDR2 reads SQIVND (reference sequence). V was shortened by 4 bases and J by 5 bases, with 2 bases between the two germline ends. The CDR3 has 11 amino acids. Here the CDR3 reads CASSRTGELFF. The CDR3 coding sequence is TGTGCCAGTAGTAGAACCGGGGAGCTGTTTTTT.

Within the sample, this clone is medium-sized. The J gene is TRBJ1-6, the V gene TRBV7-2, with a weak D call TRBD1 (5 bases). Germline V gene data show CDR1 as SGHTA and CDR2 as FQGNSA. The CDR3 is 15 residues long. V was shortened by 1 base and J by 6 bases, with 10 bases between the two germline ends. The CDR3 is CASSLEGLSNSPLHF. DNA of the CDR3: TGTGCCAGCAGCTTAGAGGGACTGAGTAATTCACCCCTCCACTTT. The full variable domain, in which reference TRBV7-2 and TRBJ1-6 provide the parts outside the CDR3, is GAGVSQSPSNKVTEKGKDVELRCDPISGHTALYWYRQSLGQGLEFLIYFQGNSAPDKSGLPSDRFSAERTGGSVSTLTIQRTQQEDSAVYLCASSLEGLSNSPLHFGNGTRLTVT.